Below are 5 T cell receptor beta chains sequenced from a single sample in a study of blood T cell repertoires in COVID-19. The data were produced by immunoSEQ multiplex PCR, yet TCRdb's version contains in-frame clones alone and is incomplete. The sample comprises approximately 180,000 clones, 88% of which are singletons, and roughly 6% rests with the top ten. Sequenced sample: peripheral blood. The receptor set was obtained from a man aged 40-49 years with active or convalescent COVID-19.

V gene TRBV3-1 (or the pseudogene TRBV3-2) combines with J gene TRBJ2-1; D remains unclear. The germline gives CDR1 LGHDT, CDR2 YNNKEL (reference sequence). The CDR3 totals 15 residues. The V end was cut by 1 base, the J end by 8 bases, with 15 bases between. The DNA of the CDR3 is TGTGCCAGCAGCCAAGGGAGTTGGGTTTGGGATGAGCAGTTCTTC. This translates into CASSQGSWVWDEQFF.

The chain uses TRBV9 and TRBJ2-2; possible D gene TRBD1, 6 bases. Trimming stripped 1 base from V and 4 bases from J, with 14 bases between. Germline CDR1 reads SGDLS; CDR2 reads YYNGEE. The CDR3 is made up of 16 amino acids. The CDR3 sequence: CASSVSLQGITGELFF. The CDR3 nucleotides are TGTGCCAGCAGCGTATCCCTCCAGGGGATCACCGGGGAGCTGTTTTTT.

This clone was seen only once. This chain joins TRBV11-3 and TRBJ2-1; D is perhaps TRBD1 (6 bases). Germline lookup yields CDR1 SGHNT and CDR2 YENEEA. Trimming removed 5 bases at V and 7 bases at J, with 9 bases between. The CDR3 has 12 amino acids. In nucleotides, the CDR3 is TGTGCCAGCAGCCCCACAGGGAATGAGCAGTTCTTC. Residues: CASSPTGNEQFF.

The chain combines TRBV19 with TRBJ2-3, with unresolved D. CDR3 size: 12 residues. Germline V gene data show CDR1 as LNHDA and CDR2 as SQIVND (reference sequence). V was trimmed by 3 bases and J by 3 bases, leaving 4 bases between them. The CDR3 spells CASSISTDTQYF. CDR3 DNA: TGTGCCAGTAGTATTTCGACAGATACGCAGTATTTT.

To note about this clone: The junction departs from germline at one end; a sequencing error may be responsible. The chain couples TRBV7-7 to TRBJ2-3; the match to TRBD2 covers 9 bases. The CDR3 covers 17 residues. Germline-derived CDR1 and CDR2 are SSHAT and FNYEAQ (reference sequence). CDR3 loop: CASSLYKAGGGPDTQYF. DNA of the CDR3: TGTGCTAGCAGCTTATACAAGGCGGGAGGGGGCCCAGATACGCAGTATTTT.